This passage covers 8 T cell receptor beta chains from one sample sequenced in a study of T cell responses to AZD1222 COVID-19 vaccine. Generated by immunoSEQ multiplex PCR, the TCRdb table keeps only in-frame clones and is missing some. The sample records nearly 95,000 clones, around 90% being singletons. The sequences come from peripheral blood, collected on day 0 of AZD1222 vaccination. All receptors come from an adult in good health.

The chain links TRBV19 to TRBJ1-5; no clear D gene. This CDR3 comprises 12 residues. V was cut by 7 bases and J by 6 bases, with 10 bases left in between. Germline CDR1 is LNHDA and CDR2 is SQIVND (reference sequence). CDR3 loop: CASKVRGQPQHF. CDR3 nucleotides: TGTGCCAGTAAGGTTCGGGGTCAGCCCCAGCATTTT.

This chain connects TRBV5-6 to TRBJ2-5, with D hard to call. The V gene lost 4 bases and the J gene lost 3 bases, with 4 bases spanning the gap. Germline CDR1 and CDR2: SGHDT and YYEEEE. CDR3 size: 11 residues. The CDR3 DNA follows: TGTGCCAGCAGCCGTAAAGAGACCCAGTACTTC. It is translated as CASSRKETQYF.

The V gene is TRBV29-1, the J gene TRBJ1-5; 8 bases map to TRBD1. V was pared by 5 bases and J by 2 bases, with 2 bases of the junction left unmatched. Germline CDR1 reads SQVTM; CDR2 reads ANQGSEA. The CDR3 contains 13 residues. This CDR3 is CSVKGQGNQPQHF. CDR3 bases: TGCAGCGTTAAGGGACAGGGCAATCAGCCCCAGCATTTT.

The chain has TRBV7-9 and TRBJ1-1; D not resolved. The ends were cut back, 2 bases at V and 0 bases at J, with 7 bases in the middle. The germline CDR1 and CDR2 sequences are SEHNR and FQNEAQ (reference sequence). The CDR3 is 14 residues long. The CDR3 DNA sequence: TGTGCCAGCAGCTTAAAACGGTTGAACACTGAAGCTTTCTTT. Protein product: CASSLKRLNTEAFF.

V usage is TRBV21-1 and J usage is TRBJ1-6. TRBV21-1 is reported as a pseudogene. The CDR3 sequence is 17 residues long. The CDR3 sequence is CASSKRPGRTYNSPLHF. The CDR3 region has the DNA TGTGCCAGCAGCAAACGGCCGGGCAGGACCTATAATTCACCCCTCCACTTT.

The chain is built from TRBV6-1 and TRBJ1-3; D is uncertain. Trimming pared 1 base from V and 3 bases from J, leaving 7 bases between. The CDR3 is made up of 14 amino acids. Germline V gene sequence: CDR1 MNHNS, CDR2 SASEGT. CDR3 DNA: TGTGCCAGCAGTGAAGTGGGAGATGGAAACACCATATATTTT. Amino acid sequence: CASSEVGDGNTIYF.

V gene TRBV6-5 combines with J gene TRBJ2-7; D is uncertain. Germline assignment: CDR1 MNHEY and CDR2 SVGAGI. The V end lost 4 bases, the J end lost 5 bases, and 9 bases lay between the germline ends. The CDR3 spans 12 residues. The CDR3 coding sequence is TGTGCCAGCAGTTCTAACAGCCACGAGCAGTACTTC. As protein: CASSSNSHEQYF.

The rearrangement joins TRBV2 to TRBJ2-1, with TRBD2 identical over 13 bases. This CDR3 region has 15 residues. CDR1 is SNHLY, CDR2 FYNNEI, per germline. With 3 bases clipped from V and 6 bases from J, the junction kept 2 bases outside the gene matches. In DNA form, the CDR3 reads TGTGCCAGCAGTGACTGGACTAGCGGGAGCAATGAGCAGTTCTTC. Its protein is CASSDWTSGSNEQFF.